This T cell receptor beta chain was observed in a study of blood T cell repertoires in COVID-19. Study background: Some COVID-19 samples were acute and others convalescent; all came from the United States, Italy and Spain. The analysed material was cDNA or gDNA that came from T cells, B-cell-depleted T cells, or PBMCs.

Study processing details: Cell counts per sample came from amplifying reference gene primers. Repertoires were generated with immunoSEQ multiplex PCR, while TCRdb's copy carries only in-frame clones and drops some. V and J calls and clone size follow that table, whereas D and trimming were derived from the DNA. The sample has about 140,000 clones, roughly 89% seen once; the top ten hold around 4.5%. The germline CDR1 and CDR2 sequences are MNHEY and SVGAGI. The V segment lost 2 bases and the J segment 7 bases; nucleotides outside the gene matches: 9. CDR3 size: 16 residues. This chain joins TRBV6-5 and TRBJ2-1; 9 positions agree with TRBD2. Sample: peripheral blood. The clonotype comes from a woman aged 40 to 49 with acute or convalescent COVID-19. The CDR3 loop is CASSYDGGRGMNEQFF. The CDR3 DNA is TGTGCCAGCAGTTACGATGGCGGGAGGGGGATGAATGAGCAGTTCTTC.